Detailed here is one T cell receptor (beta chain). Antigen unknown. The sample originates from a study of T cells in Graves' hyperthyroidism and ophthalmopathy. Study results and limitations: Researchers found most expanded thyroid clonotypes above 0.001 in blood as well.

V lost 2 bases, J lost 4 bases, and 6 bases lay in between. The germline CDR1 and CDR2 sequences are GTSNPN and SVGIG (reference sequence). The CDR3 is 13 amino acids. Amplification of TCR beta CDR3 regions used RNA as the template. HTBI primers were used for first-round RT-PCR of the TCR CDR3. TCRdb used MiXCR to reprocess the multiplex PCR reads, holding one entry per CDR3 protein. The table lists hundreds of thousands of distinct CDR3 sequences, 22% of them singletons. Ophthalmopathy patients showed a Clinical Activity Score of at least 3, NOSPECS grade of at least 4 and duration under 3 months. Patients showing uncontrolled infection, other autoimmune disease, pregnancy or lactation were ineligible.

The chain recombines TRBV30 with TRBJ2-6; D remains ambiguous. The TCR originated in a woman in her 70s with Graves' ophthalmopathy. The sequenced sample consisted of blood. The DNA of the CDR3 is TGTGCCTGGAGTTCCACAGGGGCCAACGTCCTGACTTTC. Its translation: CAWSSTGANVLTF.